This T cell receptor beta chain appears in the sequencing data of a study of regulatory and conventional T cells in RAG deficiency. Generated by immunoSEQ multiplex PCR, the TCRdb table keeps only in-frame clones and is missing some. The sample consists of 30,000 to 40,000 clones, 70% to 90% of them appearing once. Notes on this clone: Antigen unknown.

Whole-study results and caveats: In Omenn syndrome, Treg and Tconv repertoires overlapped >90%. Treg unique TCR beta sequences were about 100-fold fewer in Omenn syndrome and CID/AS patients than controls. Omenn CD25-high CD127-low cells may be activated cells, not true Tregs.

Germline CDR1 is LNHDA and CDR2 is SQIVND (reference sequence). Trimming at V came to 2 bases and at J to 1 base, leaving 7 bases not matched to a gene. CDR3 size: 18 residues. The same specimen was also included in a second study, on regulatory T cells. Per that paper: Primers: 52 TRBV forward and 13 TRBJ reverse. Regulatory T cells showed the strongest V-J pair restriction and V/J gene skewing among patient repertoires.

Sequencing was done on a sample of CD8+ T cells sorted from blood. The sequence was obtained from a human donor in good health. The chain carries TRBV19 and TRBJ2-1; 11 nucleotides match TRBD2. CDR3 bases: TGTGCCAGTAGTATATCACTAGCGGGAGATTCTTCCTACAATGAGCAGTTCTTC. Protein: CASSISLAGDSSYNEQFF.